Below are 27 T cell receptor beta chains sequenced from a single sample in a study of identical twins. TCRdb re-analysed the 5' RACE reads in MiXCR, keeping a single row per CDR3 protein. The table has around 1.7 million distinct CDR3 sequences, roughly 35% seen once. The sample taken for sequencing was cord blood. The source of these receptors is a newborn girl in good health.

This clonotype was recorded a few times. V usage is TRBV10-3 and J usage is TRBJ1-4, with D possibly TRBD1 on 6 matching bases. There are 14 residues in the CDR3. Per the germline V gene, CDR1 is ENHRY and CDR2 is SYGVKD. The germline V and J ends were trimmed by 0 bases and 8 bases, with 10 bases remaining between them. The CDR3 region has the DNA TGTGCCATCAGTGAGTCGGGGACACCCGAAAAACTGTTTTTT. Translated, it gives CAISESGTPEKLFF.

The chain couples TRBV5-5 to TRBJ2-2; 8 bases are a match to TRBD1. The junction had 10 bases not matched to a gene; V was cut back by 4 bases and J by 2 bases. The CDR3 has 17 residues. The V gene's germline CDR1 is SGHKS and CDR2 YYEKEE (reference sequence). As DNA, the CDR3 is TGTGCCAGCAGCCCAATTTGGACAGGGAAAAACACCGGGGAGCTGTTTTTT. Translating it yields CASSPIWTGKNTGELFF. The entire variable domain, with the rest obtained from reference TRBV5-5 and TRBJ2-2, is as follows: DAGVTQSPTHLIKTRGQQVTLRCSPISGHKSVSWYQQVLGQGPQFIFQYYEKEERGRGNFPDRFSARQFPNYSSELNVNALLLGDSALYLCASSPIWTGKNTGELFFGEGSRLTVL.

The rearrangement links TRBV12-3 or TRBV12-4 to TRBJ2-3; D might be TRBD1 or TRBD2, each matching 5 bases. V shed 6 bases and J shed 4 bases, with 20 bases lying between them. The CDR3 runs 16 residues. The CDR3 nucleotides read TGTGCCAGCAGCACTGGGGGAGCACACACGCCAGATACGCAGTATTTT. Amino acid sequence: CASSTGGAHTPDTQYF.

This clonotype was recorded a few times. The V gene is TRBV5-1, the J gene TRBJ1-2, with D possibly being TRBD1 (5 bases). This CDR3 contains 16 residues. Germline V CDR1 and CDR2: SGHRS, YFSETQ. With 3 bases removed from V and 0 bases from J, the gap between germline ends came to 15 bases. The CDR3 is CASSYSGTPANYGYTF. DNA for the CDR3: TGCGCCAGCAGCTACTCCGGGACGCCGGCTAACTATGGCTACACCTTC.

The chain links TRBV2 to TRBJ2-5, with 9 bases lining up with TRBD2. Germline V gives CDR1 SNHLY, CDR2 FYNNEI. Unmatched junction bases numbered 4, after V lost 4 bases and J lost 4 bases. This CDR3 is built from 14 residues. The CDR3 nucleotides are TGTGCCAGCAGTGCCCGACTAGCGGTAGAGACCCAGTACTTC. Translating it yields CASSARLAVETQYF.

The genes are TRBV24-1 and TRBJ1-1; 9 positions match TRBD1. Germline values: CDR1 KGHDR, CDR2 SFDVKD. J gave up 4 bases and V 3 bases, and 2 bases lay outside the gene matches. The CDR3 spans 14 residues. The CDR3 DNA reads TGTGCCACCAGTGATCCGGGACAGGGCACTGAAGCTTTCTTT. It codes for CATSDPGQGTEAFF.

The table lists this clonotype with a few counts. This chain connects TRBV3-1 to TRBJ2-3; no clear D gene. The germline V and J ends were trimmed by 4 bases and 1 base, with 9 bases remaining between them. Germline assignment: CDR1 LGHDT and CDR2 YNNKEL (reference sequence). CDR3 size: 14 residues. CDR3 residues: CASSLSTRTDTQYF. CDR3 DNA: TGTGCCAGCAGCCTTAGCACTCGCACAGATACGCAGTATTTT.

V usage is TRBV20-1 and J usage is TRBJ2-2; D not certain. CDR3 length equals 17 residues. With 1 base removed from V and 2 bases from J, the gap between germline ends came to 17 bases. The V gene's germline CDR1 is DFQATT and CDR2 SNEGSKA (reference sequence). The CDR3 here is CSARGGGISFNTGELFF. The CDR3 region has the DNA TGCAGTGCTAGAGGCGGTGGGATTTCCTTTAACACCGGGGAGCTGTTTTTT.

This clonotype was counted only a few times. DNA for the CDR3: TGTGCCAGCAGCGTAGGGGGGACCCTGGGAGAAAAACTGTTTTTT. It encodes CASSVGGTLGEKLFF. This chain joins TRBV9 and TRBJ1-4; possible D gene TRBD1, 5 bases. The CDR3 consists of 15 residues. V shed 0 bases and J shed 8 bases, with 14 bases lying between them. Germline V CDR1 and CDR2: SGDLS, YYNGEE.

The rearrangement uses TRBV5-8 and TRBJ1-1; possible D gene TRBD1, 6 bases. This CDR3 spans 16 amino acids. The ends were cut back, 0 bases at V and 0 bases at J, with 12 bases in the middle. The germline V gene encodes CDR1 SGHTS and CDR2 YDEGEE. CDR3 coding DNA: TGTGCCAGCAGCTTGGAGGGGGGTGGGATGAACACTGAAGCTTTCTTT. Amino acid sequence: CASSLEGGGMNTEAFF.

This clonotype has a handful of counts. The chain is built from TRBV29-1 and TRBJ2-1; D remains unclear. This CDR3 is 14 amino acids long. V lost 3 bases and J 4 bases, leaving 13 bases between the germline ends. Germline CDR1 and CDR2: SQVTM and ANQGSEA. This CDR3 is CSVEWIPGYNEQFF. CDR3 coding DNA: TGCAGCGTTGAGTGGATTCCTGGGTACAATGAGCAGTTCTTC.

This clonotype was picked up a small number of times. CDR3 in amino acids: CASSEVGGSGDTQYF. The CDR3 region has the DNA TGTGCCAGCAGTGAAGTGGGGGGGAGTGGAGATACGCAGTATTTT. This sequence joins TRBV6-1 and TRBJ2-3, with 7 bases that match TRBD2. Unmatched junction bases numbered 6, after V lost 1 base and J lost 5 bases. The V gene's germline CDR1 is MNHNS and CDR2 SASEGT. The CDR3 extends over 15 amino acids.

This clonotype was seen many times. The CDR3 reads CASSYSSYNEQFF. In DNA, the CDR3 is TGTGCCAGCAGTTACAGCTCCTACAATGAGCAGTTCTTC. The chain employs TRBV6-5 and TRBJ2-1; no clear D gene. Trimming shortened V by 2 bases and J by 0 bases, and 2 bases separated the two germline ends. The germline gives CDR1 MNHEY, CDR2 SVGAGI. This CDR3 is 13 amino acids long.

This clonotype appeared a few times. The chain carries TRBV21-1 and TRBJ2-5; the D call of TRBD1 is as the table states it, not checked on the DNA. The J call may be faulty, since TRBJ2-7 better matches the DNA end. TRBV21-1 is shown as a pseudogene. The CDR3 runs 15 residues. CDR3 DNA sequence: TGTGCCAGCAGCAAAGTAACGGGGGGCTACCACGAGCAGTACTTC. This gives the protein CASSKVTGGYHEQYF.

The rearrangement links TRBV6-1 to TRBJ1-2; D gene ambiguous. This CDR3 region has 15 residues. Germline lookup yields CDR1 MNHNS and CDR2 SASEGT. Trimming cost V 4 bases and J 0 bases, with 12 bases left between them. CDR3 bases: TGTGCCAGCAGTGCTATCGCGTCATCTAACTATGGCTACACCTTC. Protein product: CASSAIASSNYGYTF.

The V and J genes are TRBV10-3 and TRBJ1-2; 7 positions agree with TRBD1. The germline V gene encodes CDR1 ENHRY and CDR2 SYGVKD. With 3 bases clipped from V and 6 bases from J, the junction kept 7 bases outside the gene matches. The CDR3 totals 14 residues. The DNA for the CDR3 is TGTGCCATCAGTGACCCCCGACAGGGTGATGGCTACACCTTC. It yields the protein CAISDPRQGDGYTF.

This clonotype turned up a few times. V usage is TRBV7-9 and J usage is TRBJ2-7; D might be TRBD1 or TRBD2, each matching 6 bases. Trimming removed 1 base from V and 3 bases from J, with 13 bases in between. Germline CDR1 is SEHNR and CDR2 is FQNEAQ (reference sequence). This CDR3 has 15 residues. CDR3 bases: TGTGCCAGCAGCTTAGTCCGCGGGACATTCTACGAGCAGTACTTC. Protein: CASSLVRGTFYEQYF.

The chain is built from TRBV29-1 and TRBJ2-5; D possibly corresponds to TRBD1 (5 bases). Trimming removed 4 bases from V and 11 bases from J, with 20 bases in between. Germline CDR1 and CDR2: SQVTM and ANQGSEA. This CDR3 region has 13 residues. CDR3 protein: CSVVAGPFNEQYF. The CDR3 DNA is TGCAGCGTTGTTGCAGGGCCGTTCAATGAGCAGTACTTC.

The rearrangement joins TRBV20-1 to TRBJ2-5; no clear D. The germline gives CDR1 DFQATT, CDR2 SNEGSKA (reference sequence). The CDR3 totals 10 residues. The CDR3 DNA is TGCAGCGGGTACCAAGAGACCCAGTACTTC. Its translation is CSGYQETQYF.

The rearrangement uses TRBV6-6 and TRBJ1-3; no clear D. Trimming removed 2 bases at V and 0 bases at J, with 11 bases between. Looked up from germline, CDR1 is MNHNY and CDR2 is SVGAGI (reference sequence). This CDR3 is 16 amino acids long. Here the CDR3 DNA reads TGTGCCAGCAGTTACACCGACCGTAACTCTGGAAACACCATATATTTT. This encodes CASSYTDRNSGNTIYF.

The chain has TRBV20-1 and TRBJ2-3; TRBD2 matches 7 bases. This CDR3 is built from 14 residues. Unmatched junction bases numbered 9, after V lost 3 bases and J lost 6 bases. CDR1 and CDR2 (germline): DFQATT, SNEGSKA (reference sequence). The CDR3 region is CSASGSGAADTQYF. DNA for the CDR3: TGCAGTGCTAGCGGCAGCGGGGCCGCGGATACGCAGTATTTT.

This clonotype appeared a few times. This chain links TRBV20-1 with TRBJ1-2; D is ambiguous. Germline lookup yields CDR1 DFQATT and CDR2 SNEGSKA (reference sequence). The V and J ends lost 6 bases and 5 bases respectively, with 7 bases between them. The CDR3 runs to 10 residues. The CDR3 coding sequence is TGCAGTGCCCAGACATATGGCTACACCTTC. Its protein is CSAQTYGYTF.

Worth noting for this clonotype: The junction and the germline gene differ at one end; a read error may be behind it. The chain carries TRBV6-5 and TRBJ1-1; D is unresolved. CDR1 and CDR2 (germline): MNHEY, SVGAGI. The CDR3 extends over 16 amino acids. The CDR3 spells CASTQGPTLIATEALF. CDR3 in DNA: TGTGCCAGCACCCAAGGGCCAACACTGATAGCCACTGAAGCTTTATTT.

The V and J genes are TRBV4-2 and TRBJ2-7; TRBD2 aligns across 13 bases. Unmatched junction bases numbered 14, after V lost 0 bases and J lost 9 bases. This CDR3 contains 18 residues. Looked up from germline, CDR1 is LGHNA and CDR2 is YNFKEQ. The CDR3 loop reads CASSQEVRVGTSGTRQYF. Written as DNA, the CDR3 is TGTGCCAGCAGCCAAGAGGTTAGGGTGGGGACTAGCGGGACTCGGCAGTACTTC.

The rearrangement links TRBV18 to TRBJ2-1; TRBD2 matches at 11 bases. CDR1 and CDR2 (germline): KGHSH, LQKENI. J gave up 10 bases and V 0 bases, and 5 bases lay outside the gene matches. The CDR3 is 15 amino acids. In DNA form, the CDR3 reads TGTGCCAGCTCACCACCTAGCGGGAGGGCCGGAGAGCAGTTCTTC. This translates into CASSPPSGRAGEQFF.

The V and J genes are TRBV20-1 and TRBJ2-3; 12 bases are shared with TRBD2. The CDR3 is 15 amino acids. V gave up 6 bases and J gave up 6 bases; unmatched junction bases: 10. The V gene's germline CDR1 is DFQATT and CDR2 SNEGSKA (reference sequence). The CDR3 nucleotides read TGCAGTGCCCTCCTCAGACTAGCGGGAGTTGATACGCAGTATTTT. It encodes CSALLRLAGVDTQYF.

This clonotype was counted a few times. The gene calls are TRBV10-3 and TRBJ1-1, with TRBD1 as a possible D gene (6 bases). Germline loops: CDR1 ENHRY, CDR2 SYGVKD. The V and J ends lost 5 bases and 3 bases respectively, with 10 bases between them. CDR3 length: 13 amino acids. Here the CDR3 DNA reads TGTGCCATCAGTCGACAGGTAGACACTGAAGCTTTCTTT. This codes for CAISRQVDTEAFF.